These 23 T cell receptor beta chains were all obtained from the same sample, sequenced in a study of blood T cell repertoires in COVID-19. Libraries were prepared by immunoSEQ multiplex PCR; TCRdb keeps only in-frame clonotypes and omits some of them. The table shows approximately 68,000 clones, with around 86% occurring only once. Sequenced: peripheral blood. These TCRs come from a man in his 70s with active or convalescent COVID-19.

Here the CDR3 DNA reads TGTGCCAGCTCAGTAACAGGGGAATATGGCTACACCTTC. Amino acid sequence: CASSVTGEYGYTF. The V call is TRBV18, the J call TRBJ1-2; 7 nucleotides align to TRBD1. From germline, CDR1 is KGHSH and CDR2 LQKENI. The CDR3 is made up of 13 amino acids. Losses at the gene ends were 5 bases for V and 5 bases for J; bases not matched to a gene: 5.

The rearrangement links TRBV4-2 to TRBJ2-7; perhaps TRBD2 as D (6 bases). The CDR3 has 15 amino acids. Germline V CDR1 and CDR2: LGHNA, YNFKEQ. The V and J ends lost 1 base and 3 bases respectively, with 13 bases between them. This chain's CDR3 is CASSQADYSYYEQYF. The CDR3 nucleotides are TGTGCCAGCAGCCAAGCGGACTACTCCTACTACGAGCAGTACTTC.

The V and J genes are TRBV30 and TRBJ2-7; 9 bases align to TRBD2. CDR1 and CDR2 (germline): GTSNPN, SVGIG (reference sequence). J lost 4 bases, V lost 7 bases, and 5 bases had no gene match. The CDR3 contains 12 residues. The CDR3 DNA follows: TGTGCCTTGCGGGAGGGCCTATACGAGCAGTACTTC. As protein: CALREGLYEQYF.

The chain combines TRBV2 with TRBJ2-2; a weak D match, TRBD2 (5 bases). Deletions cut 8 bases from V and 6 bases from J, with 10 bases between. Germline V gene lookup returns CDR1 SNHLY and CDR2 FYNNEI. The CDR3 has 12 residues. The CDR3 protein is CASGSGSGELFF. The CDR3 bases are TGTGCCAGCGGGAGTGGTTCCGGGGAGCTGTTTTTT.

The chain recombines TRBV11-3 with TRBJ2-3; D might be TRBD1 (6 bases). V lost 5 bases to trimming and J lost 3 bases, with 12 bases between them. This CDR3 is 14 amino acids long. The germline V gene encodes CDR1 SGHNT and CDR2 YENEEA. This chain's CDR3 is CASSKQGQTDTQYF. CDR3 coding DNA: TGTGCCAGCAGCAAGCAGGGGCAGACAGATACGCAGTATTTT.

The V gene is TRBV7-3, the J gene TRBJ2-6, with a weak D call TRBD1 (5 bases). The germline V and J ends were trimmed by 1 base and 0 bases, with 13 bases remaining between them. Germline V gives CDR1 SGHTA, CDR2 FQGTGA. The CDR3 covers 18 residues. The chain's CDR3 is CASSLRGPRSSGANVLTF. CDR3 nucleotide sequence: TGTGCCAGCAGCTTAAGGGGCCCCCGGAGCTCTGGGGCCAACGTCCTGACTTTC.

This chain links TRBV18 with TRBJ1-1; 10 bases are shared with TRBD1. The germline V gene has CDR1 KGHSH and CDR2 LQKENI. This CDR3 is built from 13 residues. With V trimmed by 7 bases and J by 5 bases, 4 bases remained unmatched. The CDR3 protein is CASFGQGGTEAFF. CDR3 DNA: TGTGCCAGCTTCGGACAGGGGGGGACTGAAGCTTTCTTT.

The V call is TRBV2, the J call TRBJ1-5, with TRBD1 as a possible D gene (5 bases). V was pared by 8 bases and J by 4 bases, with 12 bases between. From germline, CDR1 is SNHLY and CDR2 FYNNEI. The CDR3 sequence is 13 residues long. The CDR3 nucleotides are TGTGCCAGCTTAGGGGCACTAAATCAGCCCCAGCATTTT. This encodes CASLGALNQPQHF.

This chain uses TRBV28 with TRBJ2-3; D gene ambiguous. CDR3 length: 13 amino acids. Trimming cost V 6 bases and J 5 bases, with 12 bases left between them. In germline, CDR1 is MDHEN, CDR2 SYDVKM. CDR3: CASSSPVLDTQYF. The DNA of the CDR3 is TGTGCCAGCAGCTCCCCGGTATTAGATACGCAGTATTTT.

The chain employs TRBV5-8 and TRBJ1-2; 9 nucleotides align to TRBD1. Germline assignment: CDR1 SGHTS and CDR2 YDEGEE. The ends lost 6 bases at V and 5 bases at J; junction bases unmatched: 11. The CDR3 sequence is 15 residues long. CDR3 residues: CASTYKGQGLYGYTF. For the CDR3, the DNA is TGTGCCAGCACGTATAAGGGACAGGGTCTTTATGGCTACACCTTC.

The genes are TRBV6-5 and TRBJ1-2, with 7 bases lining up with TRBD1. Trimming at V came to 0 bases and at J to 5 bases, leaving 6 bases not matched to a gene. CDR1 is MNHEY, CDR2 SVGAGI, per germline. The CDR3 has 15 amino acids. The CDR3 region is CASSYSNRGGYGYTF. The CDR3 nucleotides read TGTGCCAGCAGTTACTCGAACAGGGGTGGATATGGCTACACCTTC.

J is TRBJ1-2 and V is TRBV7-2; 7 bases fit TRBD1. The CDR3 totals 15 residues. After removal of 0 bases from V and 8 bases from J, the junction contained 9 bases not matched to a gene. Germline assignment: CDR1 SGHTA and CDR2 FQGNSA. The CDR3 loop reads CASSLAVTGLDGYTF. CDR3 nucleotides: TGTGCCAGCAGCTTAGCTGTGACAGGGTTGGACGGCTACACCTTC.

This chain links TRBV6-6 with TRBJ2-2; a possible D gene is TRBD1 (6 bases). The germline V gene has CDR1 MNHNY and CDR2 SVGAGI (reference sequence). The V and J ends lost 6 bases and 4 bases respectively, with 15 bases between them. The CDR3 is 15 amino acids. The DNA of the CDR3 is TGTGCCAGCAGCACTATGGGGGCGGGCACCGGGGAGCTGTTTTTT. Its protein is CASSTMGAGTGELFF.

V and J are TRBV11-3 and TRBJ1-1; D is unclear. Germline CDR1 is SGHNT and CDR2 is YENEEA. The ends were cut back, 1 base at V and 2 bases at J, with 5 bases in the middle. CDR3 length equals 13 residues. The CDR3: CASSLGANTEAFF. CDR3 coding DNA: TGTGCCAGCAGCTTAGGAGCAAACACTGAAGCTTTCTTT.

This clone has only a few counts. The V call is TRBV19, the J call TRBJ1-3, with 7 bases lining up with TRBD1. The V segment lost 6 bases and the J segment 4 bases; nucleotides outside the gene matches: 9. The CDR3 consists of 15 residues. Germline CDR1 is LNHDA and CDR2 is SQIVND (reference sequence). Here the CDR3 reads CASSRSRDSGNTIYF. The CDR3 bases are TGTGCCAGTAGCCGTTCCCGGGACAGCGGAAACACCATATATTTT.

V gene TRBV11-3 combines with J gene TRBJ2-1; TRBD1 agrees at 10 bases. The junction had 9 bases not matched to a gene; V was cut back by 5 bases and J by 8 bases. Per the germline V gene, CDR1 is SGHNT and CDR2 is YENEEA. The CDR3 runs 15 residues. The CDR3 here is CASSLYGTGVDEQFF. The CDR3 region has the DNA TGTGCCAGCAGCCTCTATGGGACAGGGGTGGATGAGCAGTTCTTC.

The chain's CDR3 is CASSFGQGNSPLHF. The CDR3 region has the DNA TGCGCCAGCAGCTTTGGACAGGGTAATTCACCCCTCCACTTT. This chain joins TRBV5-1 and TRBJ1-6, with 8 positions matching TRBD1. The CDR3 has 14 residues. J was trimmed by 6 bases and V by 2 bases; bases with no gene match: 1. Germline V lookup: CDR1 SGHRS, CDR2 YFSETQ.

V gene TRBV28 combines with J gene TRBJ2-7; the match to TRBD2 covers 10 bases. Germline V lookup: CDR1 MDHEN, CDR2 SYDVKM. V was pared by 2 bases and J by 2 bases, with 9 bases of the junction left unmatched. The CDR3 has 17 residues. CDR3 sequence: CASSLTSGALRAYEQYF. In DNA form, the CDR3 reads TGTGCCAGCAGTTTAACTAGCGGGGCCTTAAGGGCCTACGAGCAGTACTTC. Complete variable domain (other parts from reference TRBV28 and TRBJ2-7): DVKVTQSSRYLVKRTGEKVFLECVQDMDHENMFWYRQDPGLGLRLIYFSYDVKMKEKGDIPEGYSVSREKKERFSLILESASTNQTSMYLCASSLTSGALRAYEQYFGPGTRLTVT.

V gene TRBV28 combines with J gene TRBJ2-5; D unclear. V was cut by 5 bases and J by 0 bases, with 7 bases left in between. The CDR3 is 13 amino acids. CDR1 and CDR2 from the germline V gene are MDHEN and SYDVKM. CDR3 DNA sequence: TGTGCCAGCAGTCTCAGTTACCAAGAGACCCAGTACTTC. Translation gives CASSLSYQETQYF.

This clone was counted between two and nine times. The chain joins TRBV6-5 to TRBJ1-2; a possible D gene is TRBD1 (6 bases). The CDR3 spans 14 residues. Germline CDR1 MNHEY, CDR2 SVGAGI. V was trimmed by 10 bases and J by 6 bases, leaving 21 bases between them. CDR3 in DNA: TGTGCCACCCTTAGGGGGGGGAGAGTGGATGGCTACACCTTC. Translation gives CATLRGGRVDGYTF.

The chain has TRBV5-4 and TRBJ1-2; D gene unclear. The germline V and J ends were trimmed by 5 bases and 7 bases, with 18 bases remaining between them. CDR3 length: 14 amino acids. Germline V CDR1 and CDR2: SGHNT, YYREEE (reference sequence). CDR3 sequence reads: CASSSGSGFGGYTF. Written as DNA, the CDR3 is TGTGCCAGCAGTTCGGGGTCGGGTTTCGGTGGCTACACCTTC.

This sequence joins TRBV5-1 and TRBJ2-2; TRBD1 aligns across 8 bases. The length of the CDR3 is 16 residues. With V trimmed by 1 base and J by 4 bases, 6 bases remained unmatched. Germline CDR1 is SGHRS and CDR2 is YFSETQ. The CDR3 loop reads CASSLMNRGTTGELFF. The CDR3 DNA reads TGCGCCAGCAGCTTGATGAACAGGGGGACCACCGGGGAGCTGTTTTTT. Full variable domain (missing parts from reference TRBV5-1 and TRBJ2-2): KAGVTQTPRYLIKTRGQQVTLSCSPISGHRSVSWYQQTPGQGLQFLFEYFSETQRNKGNFPGRFSGRQFSNSRSEMNVSTLELGDSALYLCASSLMNRGTTGELFFGEGSRLTVL.

This chain joins TRBV28 and TRBJ2-7; possibly TRBD1 for D (5 bases). This CDR3 has 14 residues. CDR1 is MDHEN, CDR2 SYDVKM, per germline. Trimming shortened V by 3 bases and J by 0 bases, and 9 bases separated the two germline ends. CDR3 in DNA: TGTGCCAGCAGTTTGTCAGGGAACTCCTACGAGCAGTACTTC. Encoded protein: CASSLSGNSYEQYF.